This passage covers 12 T cell receptor beta chains from one sample sequenced in a study of blood T cells in healthy people across ages. A J-beta primer mix and a sample-barcoded 5' primer were used in a second PCR of about 7 to 11 cycles. TCRdb used MiXCR to reprocess the 5' RACE reads, holding one entry per CDR3 protein. Found here are about 1,500,000 distinct CDR3 sequences, approximately 40% of them singletons; the top ten hold 7.9%. Sequences were obtained from blood. These TCRs come from a woman under 30 in good health.

V gene TRBV12-3 or TRBV12-4 combines with J gene TRBJ1-1; tentative D call: TRBD1 (6 bases). The CDR3 loop spans 16 amino acids. V was cut by 3 bases and J by 3 bases, with 17 bases left in between. CDR3 bases: TGTGCCAGCAGTTTCACCCAGGGGCGAGGAGACACTGAAGCTTTCTTT. Its protein product is CASSFTQGRGDTEAFF.

This rearrangement joins TRBV25-1 to TRBJ1-2; TRBD1 matches at 7 bases. The V and J ends lost 10 bases and 4 bases, in that order; junction bases with no gene match: 9. The length of the CDR3 is 13 residues. CDR1 is MGHDK, CDR2 SYGVNS, per germline. The CDR3 sequence is CATSTGSGYGYTF. The DNA for the CDR3 is TGTGCCACTTCGACAGGGTCGGGCTATGGCTACACCTTC.

This clonotype was detected once. The chain combines TRBV30 with TRBJ1-6; tentatively, D is TRBD1 (5 bases). The CDR3 is 13 amino acids. Germline V lookup: CDR1 GTSNPN, CDR2 SVGIG (reference sequence). The V end was cut by 0 bases, the J end by 9 bases, with 9 bases between. The CDR3 sequence is CAWSVLQGSPLHF. The CDR3 nucleotides are TGTGCCTGGAGTGTACTCCAGGGTTCACCCCTCCACTTT.

This clonotype was counted between two and nine times. The chain couples TRBV20-1 to TRBJ1-1; possibly TRBD1 for D (6 bases). The CDR3 has 15 residues. CDR1 DFQATT and CDR2 SNEGSKA come from the germline V gene (reference sequence). Trimming left V 5 bases short and J 4 bases short, with 20 bases between. CDR3 sequence (DNA): TGCAGTGCTGCCCCGGCGGGGGGCCGGGGCACTGAAGCTTTCTTT. Encoded protein: CSAAPAGGRGTEAFF.

This clonotype was observed a handful of times. The chain links TRBV6-5 to TRBJ2-7; 8 nucleotides match TRBD2. Germline assignment: CDR1 MNHEY and CDR2 SVGAGI. The CDR3 loop spans 15 amino acids. The V gene end was trimmed by 0 bases and the J gene end by 0 bases; junction bases not matched to a gene: 1. DNA for the CDR3: TGTGCCAGCAGTTACTCTCGGGGGGGCTCCTACGAGCAGTACTTC. This codes for CASSYSRGGSYEQYF.

The rearrangement uses TRBV10-3 and TRBJ2-7, with D perhaps TRBD1 (5 bases). The CDR3 has 15 amino acids. From germline, CDR1 is ENHRY and CDR2 SYGVKD. V was shortened by 3 bases and J by 2 bases, with 14 bases between the two germline ends. DNA of the CDR3: TGTGCCATCAGTGAATTCCAGGACACGGCCTACGAGCAGTACTTC. Its translation: CAISEFQDTAYEQYF.

This clonotype has only a few counts. The rearrangement uses TRBV27 and TRBJ1-5, with a weak D call TRBD1 (5 bases). Germline V CDR1 and CDR2: MNHEY, SMNVEV (reference sequence). The CDR3 spans 15 residues. V gave up 3 bases and J gave up 2 bases, with 11 bases separating them. In nucleotides, the CDR3 is TGTGCCAGCAGTTTTGACGGGGCTCGCAATCAGCCCCAGCATTTT. It encodes CASSFDGARNQPQHF.

The chain has TRBV10-3 and TRBJ1-1; D gene unclear. The V and J ends lost 0 bases and 5 bases respectively, with 19 bases between them. From germline, CDR1 is ENHRY and CDR2 SYGVKD. This CDR3 has 17 amino acids. CDR3: CAISESVGLRDGTEAFF. DNA of the CDR3: TGTGCCATCAGTGAGTCGGTAGGCTTGAGGGATGGGACTGAAGCTTTCTTT.

The chain uses TRBV20-1 and TRBJ2-7; D remains ambiguous. Trimming cost V 1 base and J 2 bases, with 12 bases left between them. The germline V gene encodes CDR1 DFQATT and CDR2 SNEGSKA (reference sequence). This CDR3 is 14 amino acids long. CDR3 DNA: TGCAGTGCTAGAGGGAGTTGGTCTGCCTACGAGCAGTACTTC. It yields the protein CSARGSWSAYEQYF.

This clonotype occurred a few times. The genes are TRBV6-5 and TRBJ2-7, with 12 bases fitting TRBD2. Germline V CDR1 and CDR2: MNHEY, SVGAGI. Trimming at V came to 6 bases and at J to 4 bases, leaving 7 bases not matched to a gene. The CDR3 spans 15 residues. The CDR3 coding sequence is TGTGCCAGCAGCAAGACTAGCGGGGGTGCTTACGAGCAGTACTTC. Translated: CASSKTSGGAYEQYF.

The V gene is TRBV5-1, the J gene TRBJ1-1; D is ambiguous. Germline V gives CDR1 SGHRS, CDR2 YFSETQ. The CDR3 length is 16 residues. V lost 4 bases to trimming and J lost 2 bases, with 18 bases between them. The CDR3 region has the DNA TGCGCCAGCAGCCCCAGGAAGCTCACGGTAAACACTGAAGCTTTCTTT. It encodes CASSPRKLTVNTEAFF.

This clonotype was detected many times. The V and J genes are TRBV13 and TRBJ2-7; 12 positions match TRBD2. V trimming: 5 bases; J trimming: 4 bases; junction bases outside the gene matches: 3. Germline values: CDR1 PRHDT, CDR2 FYEKMQ (reference sequence). The CDR3 runs 14 residues. DNA for the CDR3: TGTGCCAGCAGCCAAGGACTAGCGGGGTACGAGCAGTACTTC. This codes for CASSQGLAGYEQYF.